This is a list of T cell receptor beta chains from one sample in a study of shared clonotypes between healthy human individuals. Here immunoSEQ multiplex PCR was the method, and the copy in TCRdb shows in-frame clones only, minus some. Seen here are about 750,000 clones, 90% to 95% observed once, and the top ten hold 24%. Sequencing was done on a sample of naive CD8+ T cells sorted from blood. These receptors were collected from a man aged 30 to 45 in good health. Both conserved end residues are part of each CDR3. D genes are given only for firm matches. Expanded clones are given a class, and other clones once, few, many or no size at all.

j_call d_call clone_size v_call cdr3_nt cdr3_aa
TRBJ2-1 . . TRBV5-1 TGCGCCAGCAGGTTGATTGATCCCAATGAGCAGTTCTTC CASRLIDPNEQFF
TRBJ1-1 . . TRBV7-9 TGTGCCAGCAGCCAAGCCAGTGCCGGGTATGAAGCTTTCTTT CASSQASAGYEAFF
TRBJ2-5 . . TRBV6-1 TGTGCCAGCAGTGAAGATCGAAGCCAAGAGACCCAGTACTTC CASSEDRSQETQYF
TRBJ2-3 . . TRBV27 TGTGCCAGCAGTTTATTCCACCCTAGCGCAGGCACGGATACGCAGTATTTT CASSLFHPSAGTDTQYF
TRBJ2-7 TRBD2 . TRBV5-4 TGTGCCAGCAGCCAAGGACTAGCGGGAGCCAACTACGAGCAGTACTTC CASSQGLAGANYEQYF
TRBJ2-2 . . TRBV14 TGTGCCAGCAGCCCCTCAGGGGCGGAATGGGACACCGGGGAGCTGTTTTTT CASSPSGAEWDTGELFF
TRBJ2-6 . . TRBV27 TGTGCCAGCAGCCTCATCCCACACTCCTCTGGGGCCAACGTCCTGACTTTC CASSLIPHSSGANVLTF
TRBJ2-1 . few TRBV7-9 TGTGCCAGCAGCTCCGCCTCCGAGGAGGAGCAGTTCTTC CASSSASEEEQFF
TRBJ2-7 TRBD1 once TRBV7-9 TGTGCCAGCAGCACAGGGGGCTCTTACGAGCAGTACTTC CASSTGGSYEQYF
TRBJ2-3 TRBD2 . TRBV15 TGTGCCACCAGCAGGGGGTCTAGCGGGACTTTCACAGATACGCAGTATTTT CATSRGSSGTFTDTQYF
TRBJ2-1 . . TRBV7-8 TGTGCCAGCAGCCCGACCCTCCCGGGAAGCTCCTACAATGAGCAGTTCTTC CASSPTLPGSSYNEQFF
TRBJ2-7 . . TRBV5-6 TGTGCCAGCAGCTTGGACGGTCTAGGCTTCGAGCAGTACTTC CASSLDGLGFEQYF
TRBJ2-5 . . TRBV30 TGTGCCTGGAGTACCTCGAGATGGGGGACGGCCCAGTACTTC CAWSTSRWGTAQYF
TRBJ2-2 . . TRBV18 TGTGCCAGCTCACCACCGGATTCAGGGGCCACCGGGGAGCTGTTTTTT CASSPPDSGATGELFF
TRBJ2-1 . . TRBV9 TGTGCCAGCAGCGTTGGGACTTCCAATGAGCAGTTCTTC CASSVGTSNEQFF
TRBJ2-1 . . TRBV11-2 TGTGCCAGCAGCCCCAACCCGGGCGTGTCCTACAATGAGCAGTTCTTC CASSPNPGVSYNEQFF
TRBJ1-1 . . TRBV6-6 TGTGCCAGCAGTTACTCATTTTTGGGGGATCTCACTGAAGCTTTCTTT CASSYSFLGDLTEAFF
TRBJ2-7 . . TRBV28 TGTGCCAGCAGTTTATGGACAACCTACGAGCAGTACTTC CASSLWTTYEQYF
TRBJ2-2 . . TRBV7-9 TGTGCCAGCAGCTGGCCACGGGAGCAAGTCTCCGGGGAGCTGTTTTTT CASSWPREQVSGELFF
TRBJ2-6 . . TRBV19 TGTGCCAGTAGTATAGATAGTGTAGGGAGTTCTGGGGCCAACGTCCTGACTTTC CASSIDSVGSSGANVLTF
TRBJ2-3 TRBD2 . TRBV10-3 TGTGCCATCAGTGGGACTAGCGGGAAGGGGGGCGGCACAGATACGCAGTATTTT CAISGTSGKGGGTDTQYF
TRBJ2-7 TRBD2 . TRBV6-1 TGTGCCAGCGGTACGGGGGAGGGAGGCTACGAGCAGTACTTC CASGTGEGGYEQYF
TRBJ2-1 . once TRBV11-3 TGTGCCAGCAGCTTAGACCCACAAGACGGGGGTGAGCAGTTCTTC CASSLDPQDGGEQFF
TRBJ1-2 . few TRBV29-1 TGCAGCGTTCAGGGCAGGGATGGCTACACCTTC CSVQGRDGYTF
TRBJ1-5 . . TRBV27 TGTGCCAGCACTGGGGGTAGCAATCAGCCCCAGCATTTT CASTGGSNQPQHF
TRBJ1-1 TRBD1 . TRBV7-9 TGTGCCAGCAGCTTAGGGACAGGGGACGCTTTCTTT CASSLGTGDAFF
TRBJ2-2 TRBD2 . TRBV5-1 TGCGCCAGCAGCCCTCCGACTAGCGGGAGGATGTCCGCGATTACCGGGGAGCTGTTTTTT CASSPPTSGRMSAITGELFF
TRBJ2-6 . . TRBV4-1 TGCGCCAGCGGAAAATTCGGGTCCTCTGGGGCCAACGTCCTGACTTTC CASGKFGSSGANVLTF
TRBJ2-7 . . TRBV4-1 TGCGCCAGCAGCGGAGTGGGGACCGCCTACGAGCAGTACTTC CASSGVGTAYEQYF
TRBJ1-4 . . TRBV27 TGTGCCAGCAGTTTGGGGACAACTAATGAAAAACTGTTTTTT CASSLGTTNEKLFF
TRBJ2-1 . . TRBV9 TGTGCCAGCAGCGGAACTAGCAATGAGCAGTTCTTC CASSGTSNEQFF
TRBJ1-1 . . TRBV6-5 TGTGCCAGCAGTTATTCCCAGGTCCAGGGCGATAAACAAGCTTTCTTT CASSYSQVQGDKQAFF
TRBJ1-1 . . TRBV29-1 TGCAGCGTTGAACAGGCCGCGGGGCCCACTGAAGCTTTCTTT CSVEQAAGPTEAFF
TRBJ1-2 . . TRBV5-1 TGCGCCAGCAGCTTGGGGACTGTGGGGATTAACTATGGCTACACCTTC CASSLGTVGINYGYTF
TRBJ2-5 . few TRBV11-2 TGTGCCAGCAGACGCCAAGGGTCTTGGGAGACCCAGTACTTC CASRRQGSWETQYF
TRBJ2-5 . . TRBV28 TGTGCCATCCTAGGAGGAGGGTCTGGTGAGACCCAGTACTTC CAILGGGSGETQYF
TRBJ2-3 . . TRBV10-3 TGTGCCATCAGTGAGTCCGGTAGCGGATACACAGATACGCAGTATTTT CAISESGSGYTDTQYF
TRBJ1-1 TRBD1 . TRBV28 TGTGCCAGCAGGAAGGGGGCGGGCACTGAAGCTTTCTTT CASRKGAGTEAFF
TRBJ2-2 TRBD2 . TRBV7-9 TGTGCCAGCAGCTTCCTAGCGGGAATCTCCGGGGAGCTGTTTTTT CASSFLAGISGELFF
TRBJ2-7 . . TRBV5-4 TGTGCCAGCAGCTTGTATAGGGGCTCCTACGAGCAGTACTTC CASSLYRGSYEQYF
TRBJ2-7 TRBD1 . TRBV27 TGTGCCAGCAGATACGGACAGGCCTACGAGCAGTACTTC CASRYGQAYEQYF
TRBJ2-7 . . TRBV27 TGTGCCAGCAGTTTAGGAGGGGGCTACGAGCAGTACTTC CASSLGGGYEQYF
TRBJ2-1 . . TRBV5-6 TGTGCCAGCAGCTGGGCGACAGGAGAAGGCTACAATGAGCAGTTCTTC CASSWATGEGYNEQFF
TRBJ2-5 . . TRBV5-1 TGCGCCAGCAGCCCCAGGCGGAGAGAGACCCAGTACTTC CASSPRRRETQYF
TRBJ1-5 . . TRBV6-5 TGTGCCAGCAGCCTATTGAAGGGGGATCAGCCCCAGCATTTT CASSLLKGDQPQHF
TRBJ2-7 TRBD2 . TRBV29-1 TGCAGCGTCGAGCGGGAGACACCCTACGAGCAGTACTTC CSVERETPYEQYF
TRBJ2-7 TRBD2 . TRBV15 TGTGCCACCAGCAGGGTAGCGGGAATCTACGAGCAGTACTTC CATSRVAGIYEQYF
TRBJ2-1 . . TRBV4-1 TGCGCCAGCAGCCAAGTGTTTGGAGGTGAGCAGTTCTTC CASSQVFGGEQFF
TRBJ2-2 TRBD2 many TRBV9 TGTGCCAGCAGCCCCCCCGGAGTAGCGGGAGGGGGGGAGCTGTTTTTT CASSPPGVAGGGELFF
TRBJ2-7 TRBD2 . TRBV6-4 TGTGCCAGCAGTGAGGGGGGGGGACTAACGAGAAGAGGCTACGAGCAGTACTTC CASSEGGGLTRRGYEQYF
TRBJ2-5 TRBD1 . TRBV25-1 TGTGCCAGCAACCGACCGGGACAGGGGCAAGAGACCCAGTACTTC CASNRPGQGQETQYF
TRBJ1-1 . . TRBV20-1 TGCAGTGCTAGATGGGGTACTGAAGCTTTCTTT CSARWGTEAFF
TRBJ2-7 . . TRBV2 TGTGCCAGCAGTGAGCTCCCCTGGTACGAGCAGTACTTC CASSELPWYEQYF